This note documents a single TCR beta chain sequence. In the source study's methods: Reference gene primer amplification in the assay estimated nucleated cell counts. The method was immunoSEQ multiplex PCR; TCRdb's version includes in-frame clones alone and lacks a portion of them. V and J calls and clone size are those listed in that table; D and trimming were worked out from the DNA. The data show under 300,000 clones, 84% seen once. The data originate from a study of blood T cell repertoires in COVID-19. For the study at large: Samples of COVID-19 (acute and convalescent) were obtained from the United States, Italy and Spain. The cDNA or gDNA used as material had been derived from T cells, B-cell-depleted T cells, or PBMCs.

The CDR3 length is 13 residues. Per the germline V gene, CDR1 is SGHAT and CDR2 is FQNNGV. Between the trimmed V and J ends, which lost 8 bases and 2 bases, there was a span of 12 bases. This clonotype originated in a man aged 35 to 55 who had recovered from COVID-19. The sequenced sample consisted of peripheral blood. The J gene is TRBJ2-5, the V gene TRBV11-2; D is possibly TRBD2 (5 bases). CDR3 protein: CASGWGDQETQYF. The CDR3 nucleotides read TGTGCCAGCGGCTGGGGAGATCAAGAGACCCAGTACTTC. Filled out from reference TRBV11-2 and TRBJ2-5, the complete variable domain reads EAGVAQSPRYKIIEKRQSVAFWCNPISGHATLYWYQQILGQGPKLLIQFQNNGVVDDSQLPKDRFSAERLKGVDSTLKIQPAKLEDSAVYLCASGWGDQETQYFGPGTRLLVL.